This TCR beta chain was retrieved from a study of blood T cell repertoires in COVID-19. About the study: Samples came from the United States, Italy and Spain, spanning acute and convalescent COVID-19. The analysed material was cDNA or gDNA that came from T cells, B-cell-depleted T cells, or PBMCs.

The CDR3 has 13 amino acids. Germline CDR1 SNHLY, CDR2 FYNNEI. Trimming stripped 7 bases from V and 1 base from J, with 10 bases between. In the source study's methods: Nucleated cell number was recorded as an estimate derived from reference gene primer amplification. Here immunoSEQ multiplex PCR was the method, and the copy in TCRdb shows in-frame clones only, minus some. D and trimming come from the DNA, and the V and J calls and clone size come from that table. The repertoire holds about 260,000 clones, 82% seen once, with approximately 1.9% in the top ten. The specimen sequenced was peripheral blood. The V call is TRBV2, the J call TRBJ1-1; D is unresolved. The TCR originated in a woman at least 80 years old with acute or convalescent COVID-19. CDR3 sequence: CASTLTRNTEAFF. In DNA form, the CDR3 reads TGTGCCAGCACCCTTACACGGAACACTGAAGCTTTCTTT.